This TCR beta chain was found in a study of CD8+ T cells in alopecia areata. About the research overall: At a dose of 5 to 10 mg twice daily, oral tofacitinib was given to treated patients. After 6 to 18 months of tofacitinib, follow-up continued 6 months off drug.

Alopecia areata patients provided lesional scalp punch biopsies and peripheral blood, both collected for the study. The CDR3 has 15 amino acids. V was pared by 6 bases and J by 3 bases, with 8 bases of the junction left unmatched. Germline lookup yields CDR1 MNHNY and CDR2 SVGAGI (reference sequence). General study results and limits: Besides other cells, scalp samples also yield sequences of resident alphabeta T cells from normal skin.

The authors extracted RNA and reverse transcribed it into cDNA as the sequencing template. The assay was immunoSEQ multiplex PCR, and TCRdb's table has in-frame clones only and misses some. The table has about 180,000 clones, roughly 60% seen once. About this clone: Its specificity is unknown.

The source material was CD4+ T cells sorted from blood, sampled at week 0. The chain has TRBV6-6 and TRBJ1-2, with TRBD1 matching 9 bases. The clonotype originates from a human donor with alopecia areata. The CDR3 here is CASSSHDRGDYGYTF. DNA of the CDR3: TGTGCCAGCAGCTCCCACGACAGGGGGGACTATGGCTACACCTTC.